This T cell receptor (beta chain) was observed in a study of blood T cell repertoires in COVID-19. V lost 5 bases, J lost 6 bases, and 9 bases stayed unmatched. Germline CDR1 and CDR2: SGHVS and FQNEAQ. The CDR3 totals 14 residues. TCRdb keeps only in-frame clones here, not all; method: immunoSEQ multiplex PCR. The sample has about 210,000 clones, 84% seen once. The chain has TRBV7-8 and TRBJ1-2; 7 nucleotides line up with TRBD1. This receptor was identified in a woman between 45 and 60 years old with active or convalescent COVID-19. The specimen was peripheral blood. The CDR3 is CASSATGATDGYTF. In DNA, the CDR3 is TGTGCCAGCAGCGCCACAGGGGCAACTGATGGCTACACCTTC.